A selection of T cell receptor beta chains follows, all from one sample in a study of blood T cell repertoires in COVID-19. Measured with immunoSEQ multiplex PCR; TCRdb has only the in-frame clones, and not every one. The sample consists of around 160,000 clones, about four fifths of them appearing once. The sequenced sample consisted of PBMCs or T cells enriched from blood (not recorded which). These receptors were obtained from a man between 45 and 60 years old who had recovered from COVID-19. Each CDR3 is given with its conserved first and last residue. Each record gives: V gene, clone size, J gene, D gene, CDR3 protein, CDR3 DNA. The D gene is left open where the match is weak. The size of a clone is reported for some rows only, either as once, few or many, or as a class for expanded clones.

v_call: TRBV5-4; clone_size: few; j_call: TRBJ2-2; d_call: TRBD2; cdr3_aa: CASTPAGGRTVGELFF; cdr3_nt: TGTGCCAGCACCCCCGCGGGCGGGAGGACGGTCGGGGAGCTGTTTTTT
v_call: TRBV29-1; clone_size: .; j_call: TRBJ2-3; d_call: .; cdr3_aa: CSVEDPTSTDTQYF; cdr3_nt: TGCAGCGTTGAAGATCCCACAAGCACAGATACGCAGTATTTT
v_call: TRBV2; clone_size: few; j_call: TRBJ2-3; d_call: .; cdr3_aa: CASSARLPFVADTQYF; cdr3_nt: TGTGCCAGCAGTGCCAGACTCCCTTTCGTGGCAGATACGCAGTATTTT
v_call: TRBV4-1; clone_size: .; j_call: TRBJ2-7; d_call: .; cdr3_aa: CASSQEPRTYEQYF; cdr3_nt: TGCGCCAGCAGCCAAGAACCCAGAACCTACGAGCAGTACTTC
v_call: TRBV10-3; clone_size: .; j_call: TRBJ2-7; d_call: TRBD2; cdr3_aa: CAVWTSGSWEQYF; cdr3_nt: TGTGCCGTGTGGACTAGCGGGAGCTGGGAGCAGTACTTC
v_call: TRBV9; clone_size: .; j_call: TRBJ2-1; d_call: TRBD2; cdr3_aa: CASSDQRGGHNEQFF; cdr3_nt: TGTGCCAGCAGCGATCAGCGGGGGGGACACAATGAGCAGTTCTTC
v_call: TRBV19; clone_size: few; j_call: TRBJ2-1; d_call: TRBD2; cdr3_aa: CASRGGYNEQFF; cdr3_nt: TGTGCCAGTAGGGGAGGGTACAATGAGCAGTTCTTC
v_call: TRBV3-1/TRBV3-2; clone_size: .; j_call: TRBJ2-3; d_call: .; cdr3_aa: CASSQASGSTDTQYF; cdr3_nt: TGTGCCAGCAGCCAAGCCAGCGGCAGCACAGATACGCAGTATTTT
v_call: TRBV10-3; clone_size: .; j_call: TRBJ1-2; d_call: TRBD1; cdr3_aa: CAIRIGLVAGGDYGYTF; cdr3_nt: TGTGCCATCCGAATTGGGCTTGTAGCAGGGGGCGACTATGGCTACACCTTC
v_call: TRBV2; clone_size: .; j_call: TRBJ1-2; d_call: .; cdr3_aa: CASGGSYGNTF; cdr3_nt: TGTGCCAGCGGGGGGAGTTACGGGAACACCTTC
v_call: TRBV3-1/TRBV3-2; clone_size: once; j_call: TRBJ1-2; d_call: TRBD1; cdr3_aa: CASSQDLRGFDYGYTF; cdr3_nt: TGTGCCAGCAGCCAAGATCTCAGGGGGTTTGACTATGGCTACACCTTC
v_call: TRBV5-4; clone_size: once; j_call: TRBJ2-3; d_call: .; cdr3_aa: CASSLVVGETDTQYF; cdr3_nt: TGTGCCAGCAGCTTAGTTGTGGGAGAGACAGATACGCAGTATTTT
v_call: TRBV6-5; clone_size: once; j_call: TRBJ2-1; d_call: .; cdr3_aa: CASSLGDEQFF; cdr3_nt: TGTGCCAGCAGTCTCGGAGATGAGCAGTTCTTC
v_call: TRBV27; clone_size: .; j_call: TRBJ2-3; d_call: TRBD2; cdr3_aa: CASSFMGLDSTDTQYF; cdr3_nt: TGTGCCAGCAGTTTTATGGGACTAGATAGCACAGATACGCAGTATTTT
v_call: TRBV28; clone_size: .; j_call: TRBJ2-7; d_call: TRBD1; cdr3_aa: CASSIRGREQYF; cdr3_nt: TGTGCCAGCAGTATCAGGGGGCGCGAGCAGTACTTC
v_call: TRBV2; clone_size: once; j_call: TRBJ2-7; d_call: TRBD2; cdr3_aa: CASNTRGEAYEQYF; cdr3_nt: TGTGCCAGCAACACACGGGGGGAGGCCTACGAGCAGTACTTC
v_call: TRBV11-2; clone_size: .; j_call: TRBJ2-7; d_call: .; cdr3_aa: CASSYNRGSGYEQYF; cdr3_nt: TGTGCCAGCAGCTACAACCGGGGTAGCGGATACGAGCAGTACTTC
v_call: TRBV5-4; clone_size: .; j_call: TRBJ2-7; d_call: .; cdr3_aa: CASSPEGLGEQYF; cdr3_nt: TGTGCCAGCAGCCCCGAGGGCCTAGGAGAGCAGTACTTC
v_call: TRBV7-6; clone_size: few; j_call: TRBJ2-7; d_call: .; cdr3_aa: CASSPTGNSYEQYF; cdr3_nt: TGTGCCAGCAGCCCTACGGGGAACTCCTACGAGCAGTACTTC
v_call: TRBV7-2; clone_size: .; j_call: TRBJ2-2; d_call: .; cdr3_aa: CASSLAPPTGELFF; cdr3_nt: TGTGCCAGCAGCTTAGCCCCTCCCACCGGGGAGCTGTTTTTT
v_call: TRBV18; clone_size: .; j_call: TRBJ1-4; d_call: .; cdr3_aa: CASSPGHSNEKLFF; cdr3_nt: TGTGCCAGCTCACCGGGACACTCTAATGAAAAACTGTTTTTT
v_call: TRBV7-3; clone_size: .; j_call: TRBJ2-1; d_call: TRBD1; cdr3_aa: CASSFTSTGGEQFF; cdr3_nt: TGTGCCAGCAGCTTTACTTCAACAGGGGGGGAGCAGTTCTTC
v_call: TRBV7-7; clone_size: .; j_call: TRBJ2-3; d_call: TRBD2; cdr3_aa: CASSLRVASGRPTDTQYF; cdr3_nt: TGTGCTAGCAGCTTAAGGGTTGCTAGCGGGAGACCCACAGATACGCAGTATTTT
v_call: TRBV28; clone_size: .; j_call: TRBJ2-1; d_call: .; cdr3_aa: CASSSGYYNEQFF; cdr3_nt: TGTGCCAGCAGTTCGGGATACTACAATGAGCAGTTCTTC
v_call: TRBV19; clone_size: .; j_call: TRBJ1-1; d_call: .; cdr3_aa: CASSIPAGVNTEAFF; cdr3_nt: TGTGCCAGTAGTATCCCAGCAGGCGTGAACACTGAAGCTTTCTTT
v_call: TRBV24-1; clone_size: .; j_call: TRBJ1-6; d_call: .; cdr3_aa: CATSEYWTEVPNSPLF; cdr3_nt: TGTGCCACCAGTGAGTACTGGACTGAAGTTCCTAATTCACCCCTCTTT
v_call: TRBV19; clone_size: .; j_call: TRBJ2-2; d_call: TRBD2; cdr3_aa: CASSGLAGVGTGELFF; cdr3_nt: TGTGCCAGTAGTGGCCTAGCGGGAGTGGGCACCGGGGAGCTGTTTTTT
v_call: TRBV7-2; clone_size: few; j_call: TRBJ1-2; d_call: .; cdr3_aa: CASSSLGRGDGYTF; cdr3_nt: TGTGCCAGCAGCTCCCTAGGGAGGGGAGACGGCTACACCTTC
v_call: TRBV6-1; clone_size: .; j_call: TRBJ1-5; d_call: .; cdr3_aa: CASSDGIGGGGPQHF; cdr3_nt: TGTGCCAGCAGTGACGGTATCGGGGGGGGAGGGCCCCAGCATTTT
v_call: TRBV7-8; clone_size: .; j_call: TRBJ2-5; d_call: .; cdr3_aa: CASSFQGIQETQYF; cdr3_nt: TGTGCCAGCAGCTTTCAGGGGATACAGGAGACCCAGTACTTC
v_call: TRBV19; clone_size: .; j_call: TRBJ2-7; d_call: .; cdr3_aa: CASGTSYEQYF; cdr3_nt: TGTGCCAGTGGGACATCCTACGAGCAGTACTTC
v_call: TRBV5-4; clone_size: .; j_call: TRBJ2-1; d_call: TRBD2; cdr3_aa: CASRPNSGQSSYNEQFF; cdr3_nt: TGTGCCAGCAGACCCAATAGCGGGCAGAGCTCCTACAATGAGCAGTTCTTC
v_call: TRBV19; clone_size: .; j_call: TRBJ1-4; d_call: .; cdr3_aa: CASKVGSSNINEKLFF; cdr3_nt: TGTGCCAGTAAGGTGGGCAGTTCTAACATTAATGAAAAACTGTTTTTT
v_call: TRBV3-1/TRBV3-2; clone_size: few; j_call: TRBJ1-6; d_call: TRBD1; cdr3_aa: CASNLWTGQSSYNSPLHF; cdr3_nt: TGTGCCAGCAACCTATGGACAGGGCAAAGCTCCTATAATTCACCCCTCCACTTT
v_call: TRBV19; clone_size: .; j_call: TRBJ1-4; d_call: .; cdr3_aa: CASSIIPSEKLFF; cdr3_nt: TGTGCCAGTAGTATAATTCCGAGTGAAAAACTGTTTTTT
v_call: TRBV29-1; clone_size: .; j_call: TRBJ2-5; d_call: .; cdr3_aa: CSVVPSGTQYF; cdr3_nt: TGCAGCGTTGTTCCCTCGGGGACCCAGTACTTC
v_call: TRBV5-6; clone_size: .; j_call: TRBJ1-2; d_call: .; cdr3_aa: CASSLAGPGYGYTF; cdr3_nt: TGTGCCAGCAGCTTGGCGGGTCCCGGCTATGGCTACACCTTC
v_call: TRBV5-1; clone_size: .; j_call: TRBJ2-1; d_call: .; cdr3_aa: CASSLLGGNEQFF; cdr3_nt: TGCGCCAGCAGCTTGTTGGGGGGAAATGAGCAGTTCTTC
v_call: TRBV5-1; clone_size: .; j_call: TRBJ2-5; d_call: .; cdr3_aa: CASSLTGSGETQYF; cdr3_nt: TGCGCCAGCAGCCTGACAGGCTCTGGGGAGACCCAGTACTTC
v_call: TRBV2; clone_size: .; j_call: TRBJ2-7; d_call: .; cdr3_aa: CASVSGSSYEQYF; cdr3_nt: TGTGCCAGCGTATCAGGCAGCTCCTACGAGCAGTACTTC
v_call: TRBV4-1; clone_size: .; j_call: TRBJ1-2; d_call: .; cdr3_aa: CASSQVVGSRSF; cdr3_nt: TGCGCCAGCAGCCAAGTGGTTGGGTCAAGGAGCTTC
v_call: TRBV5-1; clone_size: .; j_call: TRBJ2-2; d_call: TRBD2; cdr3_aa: CASTAGGARTGELFF; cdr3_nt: TGCGCCAGCACCGCCGGGGGGGCCCGCACCGGGGAGCTGTTTTTT
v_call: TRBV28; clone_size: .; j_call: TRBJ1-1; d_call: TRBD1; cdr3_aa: CASTGQGMNTEAFF; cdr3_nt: TGTGCCAGCACGGGACAGGGGATGAACACTGAAGCTTTCTTT
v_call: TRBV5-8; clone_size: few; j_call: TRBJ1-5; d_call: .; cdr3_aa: CASSLTGSSNQPQHF; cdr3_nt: TGTGCCAGCAGCCTCACCGGGAGTAGCAATCAGCCCCAGCATTTT
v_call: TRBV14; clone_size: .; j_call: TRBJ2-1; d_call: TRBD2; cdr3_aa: CASRGLAANNEQFF; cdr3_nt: TGTGCCAGCAGAGGACTAGCGGCCAACAATGAGCAGTTCTTC
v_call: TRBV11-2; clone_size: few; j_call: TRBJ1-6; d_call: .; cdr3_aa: CASSLPGSFSPLHF; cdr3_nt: TGTGCCAGCAGCTTACCAGGGTCCTTTTCACCCCTCCACTTT
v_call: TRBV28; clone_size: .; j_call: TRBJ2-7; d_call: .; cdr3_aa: CASGRLGYEQYF; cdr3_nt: TGTGCCAGCGGCCGGCTCGGGTACGAGCAGTACTTC
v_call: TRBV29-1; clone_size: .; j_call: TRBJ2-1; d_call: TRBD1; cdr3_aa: CSARQGFMNEQFF; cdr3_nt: TGCAGCGCCCGACAGGGGTTTATGAATGAGCAGTTCTTC
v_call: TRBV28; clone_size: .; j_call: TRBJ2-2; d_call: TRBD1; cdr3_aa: CASSLTGQGKTGELFF; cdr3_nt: TGTGCCAGCAGTTTAACGGGACAGGGCAAAACCGGGGAGCTGTTTTTT
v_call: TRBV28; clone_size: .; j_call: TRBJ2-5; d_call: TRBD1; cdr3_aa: CASLTGSETQYF; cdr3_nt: TGTGCCAGCCTGACAGGGAGTGAGACCCAGTACTTC
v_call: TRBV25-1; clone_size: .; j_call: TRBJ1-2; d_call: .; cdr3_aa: CASSRPGGGYGYTF; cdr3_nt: TGTGCCAGCAGCCGACCGGGGGGTGGCTATGGCTACACCTTC
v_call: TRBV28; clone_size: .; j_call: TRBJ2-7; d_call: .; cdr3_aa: CASSPGTPADEQYF; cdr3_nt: TGTGCCAGCAGTCCCGGGACACCGGCTGACGAGCAGTACTTC
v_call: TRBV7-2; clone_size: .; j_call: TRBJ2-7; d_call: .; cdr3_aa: CASSLALLATTYEQYF; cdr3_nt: TGTGCCAGCAGCTTAGCGCTCCTAGCTACGACCTACGAGCAGTACTTC
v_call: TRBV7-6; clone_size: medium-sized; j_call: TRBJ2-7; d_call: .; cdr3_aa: CASSPGPNYEQYF; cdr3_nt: TGTGCCAGCAGCCCTGGGCCCAACTACGAGCAGTACTTC
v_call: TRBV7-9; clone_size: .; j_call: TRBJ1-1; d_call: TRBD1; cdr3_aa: CASSSMTGGTEAFF; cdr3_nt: TGTGCCAGCAGCTCCATGACAGGGGGCACTGAAGCTTTCTTT
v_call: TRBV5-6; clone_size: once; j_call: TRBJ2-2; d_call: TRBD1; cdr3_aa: CASSLSGTGSGELFF; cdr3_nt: TGTGCCAGCAGCTTGTCCGGGACAGGGAGCGGGGAGCTGTTTTTT
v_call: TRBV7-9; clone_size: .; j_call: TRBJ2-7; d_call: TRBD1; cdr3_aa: CASSLLTGDEQYF; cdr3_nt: TGTGCCAGCAGCTTGCTGACAGGGGACGAGCAGTACTTC